These 30 T cell receptor beta chains originate from one sample sequenced in a study of blood T cell repertoires in COVID-19. Profiled with immunoSEQ multiplex PCR; TCRdb holds only in-frame clones, not every one. The profile shows 200,000 to 250,000 clones, 70% to 85% of them singletons. Source material: PBMCs or T cells enriched from blood (not recorded which). All receptors come from a woman aged 55-70 years who had recovered from COVID-19.

The genes are TRBV4-2 and TRBJ1-2; D possibly corresponds to TRBD1 (6 bases). The CDR3 is 15 amino acids. Trimming shortened V by 2 bases and J by 4 bases, and 14 bases separated the two germline ends. Germline V gene lookup returns CDR1 LGHNA and CDR2 YNFKEQ. Written as DNA, the CDR3 is TGTGCCAGCAGCCAATCGCCGGACAGCACCTATGGCTACACCTTC. Translated, it gives CASSQSPDSTYGYTF.

The V and J genes are TRBV10-3 and TRBJ1-1; perhaps TRBD1 as D (5 bases). Trimming pared 10 bases from V and 0 bases from J, leaving 12 bases between. This CDR3 has 13 amino acids. CDR1 and CDR2 from the germline V gene are ENHRY and SYGVKD. The CDR3 bases are TGTGCCAACTGGGGGGGGATGAACACTGAAGCTTTCTTT. Its translation: CANWGGMNTEAFF.

On this clone: The sample holds other DNA sequences that translate to the same CDR3. The chain carries TRBV7-2 and TRBJ1-1; no clear D. Trimming pared 2 bases from V and 1 base from J, leaving 5 bases between. The length of the CDR3 is 13 residues. Germline V gene data show CDR1 as SGHTA and CDR2 as FQGNSA. The CDR3 sequence: CASSLNTNTEAFF. CDR3 DNA sequence: TGTGCCAGCAGCTTAAACACGAACACTGAAGCTTTCTTT.

The J gene is TRBJ1-5, the V gene TRBV7-8, with TRBD1 matching over 7 bases. Per germline, CDR1 SGHVS and CDR2 FQNEAQ. V shed 5 bases and J 4 bases; nucleotides not matched to a gene: 8. The CDR3 consists of 15 residues. The CDR3 coding sequence is TGTGCCAGCAGCCGCGACAGGGAGCCTAATCAGCCCCAGCATTTT. Translating it yields CASSRDREPNQPQHF. The entire variable domain, with the rest obtained from reference TRBV7-8 and TRBJ1-5, is as follows: GAGVSQSPRYKVAKRGQDVALRCDPISGHVSLFWYQQALGQGPEFLTYFQNEAQLDKSGLPSDRFFAERPEGSVSTLKIQRTQQEDSAVYLCASSRDREPNQPQHFGDGTRLSIL.

The V call is TRBV6-5, the J call TRBJ1-2; unclear D gene. Germline CDR1 is MNHEY and CDR2 is SVGAGI. This CDR3 spans 13 amino acids. V gave up 2 bases and J gave up 5 bases, with 9 bases separating them. The CDR3 bases are TGTGCCAGCAGTTACCGGGGAGAGTATGGCTACACCTTC. Translated, it gives CASSYRGEYGYTF.

The chain employs TRBV29-1 and TRBJ2-1, with 10 bases identical to TRBD2. This CDR3 contains 16 residues. In germline, CDR1 is SQVTM, CDR2 ANQGSEA. V lost 6 bases, J lost 0 bases, and 8 bases stayed unmatched. DNA of the CDR3: TGCAGCGTGAAGGGACTAGCGATCGGCTCCTACAATGAGCAGTTCTTC. It encodes CSVKGLAIGSYNEQFF.

The V gene is TRBV7-2, the J gene TRBJ2-7; maybe TRBD2 (5 bases). The CDR3 has 14 residues. Trimming removed 4 bases at V and 0 bases at J, with 10 bases between. Germline V gives CDR1 SGHTA, CDR2 FQGNSA. The CDR3 nucleotides are TGTGCCAGCAGCTCCCAGCGGCGCTCCTACGAGCAGTACTTC. It specifies CASSSQRRSYEQYF.

The chain is built from TRBV5-1 and TRBJ2-5; 8 bases line up with TRBD2. Trimming at V came to 2 bases and at J to 5 bases, leaving 8 bases not matched to a gene. Germline V gene sequence: CDR1 SGHRS, CDR2 YFSETQ. The CDR3 is 15 residues long. The CDR3 sequence is CASSFDGGGEETQYF. As DNA, the CDR3 is TGCGCCAGCAGCTTCGACGGGGGGGGCGAGGAGACCCAGTACTTC. The whole variable domain, filled in from reference TRBV5-1 and TRBJ2-5, reads KAGVTQTPRYLIKTRGQQVTLSCSPISGHRSVSWYQQTPGQGLQFLFEYFSETQRNKGNFPGRFSGRQFSNSRSEMNVSTLELGDSALYLCASSFDGGGEETQYFGPGTRLLVL.

The chain is built from TRBV5-4 and TRBJ1-3, with 7 bases matching TRBD1. In germline, CDR1 is SGHNT, CDR2 YYREEE (reference sequence). The CDR3 is made up of 16 amino acids. J gave up 2 bases and V 4 bases, and 9 bases lay outside the gene matches. This chain's CDR3 is CASSPSGRGTGNTIYF. CDR3 nucleotide sequence: TGTGCCAGCAGCCCCTCCGGCAGGGGGACTGGAAACACCATATATTTT.

The V gene is TRBV15, the J gene TRBJ2-7; D call uncertain. Germline loops: CDR1 LNHNV, CDR2 YYDKDF (reference sequence). This CDR3 has 16 amino acids. Between the trimmed V and J ends, which lost 1 base and 6 bases, there was a span of 19 bases. CDR3 in amino acids: CATSRVRLREGSEQYF. Written as DNA, the CDR3 is TGTGCCACCAGCAGAGTCCGACTGCGTGAAGGCAGCGAGCAGTACTTC.

J is TRBJ1-5 and V is TRBV2, with 8 bases lining up with TRBD1. The CDR3 is made up of 15 amino acids. J gave up 3 bases and V 4 bases, and 5 bases lay outside the gene matches. CDR1 is SNHLY and CDR2 is FYNNEI in the germline V gene. The CDR3 DNA reads TGTGCCAGCAGTGTGGGGGACAGGTTCAATCAGCCCCAGCATTTT. This translates into CASSVGDRFNQPQHF.

The genes are TRBV27 and TRBJ1-2; perhaps TRBD1 as D (6 bases). Trimming took off 5 bases at V and 7 bases at J, with 23 bases between the two ends. Germline-derived CDR1 and CDR2 are MNHEY and SMNVEV (reference sequence). The CDR3 is 16 residues long. The CDR3 sequence: CASSPPWVGGRFGYTF. The CDR3, as DNA: TGTGCCAGCAGTCCCCCATGGGTCGGGGGGCGGTTTGGCTACACCTTC.

This clone turned up a few times. This chain links TRBV7-2 with TRBJ1-2; D unresolved. Germline values: CDR1 SGHTA, CDR2 FQGNSA. Trimming left V 1 base short and J 4 bases short, with 13 bases between. The CDR3 is 15 residues long. Here the CDR3 DNA reads TGTGCCAGCAGCTTAGGGTACGGGGTCGGCTATGGCTACACCTTC. Translating it yields CASSLGYGVGYGYTF. The full variable domain, in which reference TRBV7-2 and TRBJ1-2 provide the parts outside the CDR3, is GAGVSQSPSNKVTEKGKDVELRCDPISGHTALYWYRQSLGQGLEFLIYFQGNSAPDKSGLPSDRFSAERTGGSVSTLTIQRTQQEDSAVYLCASSLGYGVGYGYTFGSGTRLTVV.

The chain has TRBV27 and TRBJ2-3, with unresolved D. The CDR3 is made up of 14 amino acids. Trimming stripped 3 bases from V and 2 bases from J, with 9 bases between. CDR1 MNHEY and CDR2 SMNVEV come from the germline V gene (reference sequence). The CDR3 coding sequence is TGTGCCAGCAGTTTTGGCAGGTTCACAGATACGCAGTATTTT. Its translation: CASSFGRFTDTQYF.

This chain links TRBV21-1 with TRBJ1-2. TRBV21-1 is a recognized pseudogene. The CDR3 spans 12 residues. CDR3 loop: CASSRGFYGYTF. As DNA, the CDR3 is TGTGCCAGCAGCAGAGGGTTCTATGGCTACACCTTC.

The J gene is TRBJ2-1, the V gene TRBV4-2; 8 bases map to TRBD2. CDR3 length equals 18 residues. The V gene's germline CDR1 is LGHNA and CDR2 YNFKEQ. Losses at the gene ends were 4 bases for V and 6 bases for J; bases not matched to a gene: 17. The CDR3 sequence is CASSPSPGFSGKGNEQFF. The CDR3 nucleotides are TGTGCCAGCAGCCCCTCCCCCGGTTTTAGCGGGAAGGGCAATGAGCAGTTCTTC.

This CDR3 is CASSTRTGSREQYF. CDR3 nucleotides: TGTGCCAGCAGCACCCGGACAGGCTCTCGGGAGCAGTACTTC. The gene calls are TRBV7-2 and TRBJ2-7, with TRBD1 identical over 7 bases. CDR3 length: 14 amino acids. Germline V gives CDR1 SGHTA, CDR2 FQGNSA. After removal of 5 bases from V and 7 bases from J, the junction contained 11 bases not matched to a gene.

This chain connects TRBV7-8 to TRBJ2-7; TRBD2 is a possible D gene (7 bases). This CDR3 is built from 15 residues. Trimming shortened V by 2 bases and J by 0 bases, and 11 bases separated the two germline ends. Germline CDR1 and CDR2: SGHVS and FQNEAQ. CDR3 region: CASSLRGRASYEQYF. CDR3 DNA sequence: TGTGCCAGCAGCTTAAGGGGGAGGGCCTCCTACGAGCAGTACTTC.

The chain carries TRBV27 and TRBJ1-1, with TRBD1 matching 8 bases. Looked up from germline, CDR1 is MNHEY and CDR2 is SMNVEV (reference sequence). The CDR3 has 13 amino acids. V shed 7 bases and J 4 bases; nucleotides not matched to a gene: 5. DNA for the CDR3: TGTGCCAGCACCCGGACAGGGAGCACTGAAGCTTTCTTT. The encoded protein is CASTRTGSTEAFF.

The chain couples TRBV7-2 to TRBJ2-1; the match to TRBD2 covers 8 bases. The V segment lost 1 base and the J segment 5 bases; nucleotides outside the gene matches: 4. Germline assignment: CDR1 SGHTA and CDR2 FQGNSA. The CDR3 sequence is 15 residues long. CDR3 DNA: TGTGCCAGCAGCTTAGTACTAGCGGAGCACAATGAGCAGTTCTTC. Its protein product is CASSLVLAEHNEQFF.

The chain couples TRBV12-3 or TRBV12-4 to TRBJ2-7; maybe TRBD1 (7 bases). The ends were cut back, 6 bases at V and 4 bases at J, with 13 bases in the middle. This CDR3 region has 13 residues. The CDR3 region has the DNA TGTGCCAGCAGGGGGGGACAGCTTTACGAGCAGTACTTC. This codes for CASRGGQLYEQYF.

J is TRBJ2-2 and V is TRBV9, with 14 bases lining up with TRBD2. Germline-derived CDR1 and CDR2 are SGDLS and YYNGEE. CDR3 length: 16 residues. The J segment lost 5 bases and the V segment lost 4 bases, leaving 4 bases of the junction unmatched. The DNA of the CDR3 is TGTGCCAGCAGCACCCGGACTAGCGGGAGGACCGGGGAGCTGTTTTTT. Amino acids: CASSTRTSGRTGELFF.

This chain connects TRBV6-2 or TRBV6-3 to TRBJ2-3, with 10 positions matching TRBD2. Germline V gene data show CDR1 as MNHEY and CDR2 as SVGEGT. This CDR3 region has 18 residues. J was trimmed by 4 bases and V by 2 bases; bases with no gene match: 12. DNA of the CDR3: TGTGCCAGCAGTTACCACCCAGCGGGAGGGCCCCCTCCAGATACGCAGTATTTT. The encoded protein is CASSYHPAGGPPPDTQYF.

The chain has TRBV10-2 and TRBJ1-1; tentatively, D is TRBD1 (5 bases). Germline values: CDR1 WSHSY, CDR2 SAAADI. CDR3 length equals 12 residues. The V gene lost 7 bases and the J gene lost 4 bases, with 10 bases spanning the gap. The CDR3 bases are TGCGCCAGCACGTCAGGGCTCACTGAAGCTTTCTTT. Residues: CASTSGLTEAFF.

CDR3 DNA: TGTGCCAGCAGCTCAGGGATCCTCACTGAAGCTTTCTTT. This codes for CASSSGILTEAFF. The rearrangement joins TRBV12-3 or TRBV12-4 to TRBJ1-1; TRBD1 is a possible D gene (5 bases). This CDR3 is 13 amino acids long. Trimming left V 6 bases short and J 4 bases short, with 12 bases between.

This clone was seen a few times. This chain joins TRBV6-6 and TRBJ1-2, with TRBD1 identical over 8 bases. The CDR3 consists of 14 residues. The V gene's germline CDR1 is MNHNY and CDR2 SVGAGI (reference sequence). The junction had 7 bases not matched to a gene; V was cut back by 6 bases and J by 4 bases. CDR3 in amino acids: CASSLTGGSYGYTF. The CDR3 DNA reads as TGTGCCAGCAGCCTAACAGGGGGTTCCTATGGCTACACCTTC.

This sequence joins TRBV6-2 or TRBV6-3 and TRBJ1-1, with 10 bases that match TRBD1. This CDR3 comprises 14 residues. With V trimmed by 3 bases and J by 5 bases, 3 bases remained unmatched. Per germline, CDR1 MNHEY and CDR2 SVGEGT. The CDR3 reads CASSYTDRGTEAFF. In nucleotides, the CDR3 is TGTGCCAGCAGTTATACGGACAGGGGGACTGAAGCTTTCTTT.

J is TRBJ1-4 and V is TRBV10-3, with 10 bases matching TRBD1. Germline CDR1 reads ENHRY; CDR2 reads SYGVKD. The CDR3 has 14 residues. J lost 6 bases, V lost 6 bases, and 4 bases had no gene match. CDR3 residues: CAISSGQGYEKLFF. As DNA, the CDR3 is TGTGCCATCAGCTCGGGACAGGGGTATGAAAAACTGTTTTTT.

V and J are TRBV7-3 and TRBJ2-5; 7 positions match TRBD2. The germline CDR1 and CDR2 sequences are SGHTA and FQGTGA. This CDR3 is 17 amino acids long. J gave up 1 base and V 3 bases, and 11 bases lay outside the gene matches. The CDR3 protein is CASSFGLGRGIQETQYF. CDR3 nucleotides: TGTGCCAGCAGCTTTGGACTAGGTCGGGGTATCCAAGAGACCCAGTACTTC.

V usage is TRBV24-1 and J usage is TRBJ2-2; 7 nucleotides line up with TRBD1. CDR3 length: 13 residues. V shed 7 bases, J shed 6 bases, and the junction held 4 bases outside the gene matches. Germline V gene data show CDR1 as KGHDR and CDR2 as SFDVKD. CDR3 bases: TGTGCCACCAGATCGACAGGGTCCGGGGAGCTGTTTTTT. Translated, it gives CATRSTGSGELFF.